This is a list of T cell receptor beta chains from one sample in a study of cytomegalovirus exposure and HLA in healthy donors. Libraries were prepared by immunoSEQ multiplex PCR; TCRdb keeps only in-frame clonotypes and omits some of them. The sample has 180,000 or so clones, 75% to 90% seen once; the top ten hold around 1.4%. Sequenced: PBMCs. All receptors derive from a girl under 18 in good health and CMV-seropositive. Each CDR3 is given with its conserved first and last residue. Fields, in order: D gene, J gene, V gene, clone size, CDR3 protein, CDR3 DNA. The D gene is left open where the match is weak. The size field is filled for only some rows; it gives once, few, many or a size class.

TRBD2,TRBJ2-5,TRBV7-2,NA,CASSFVAGGFGETQYF,TGTGCCAGCAGCTTCGTAGCGGGAGGGTTTGGGGAGACCCAGTACTTC
TRBD1,TRBJ1-1,TRBV5-6,few,CASSSGQGREAFF,TGTGCCAGCAGCTCAGGACAGGGGCGTGAAGCTTTCTTT
NA,TRBJ2-7,TRBV27,once,CAALGGKVYEQYF,TGTGCCGCTCTCGGCGGGAAGGTCTACGAGCAGTACTTC
TRBD2,TRBJ2-1,TRBV11-2,NA,CASSQPASGIYNEQFF,TGTGCCAGCTCTCAACCAGCTAGCGGGATCTACAATGAGCAGTTCTTC
NA,TRBJ2-7,TRBV4-2,NA,CASSQALVPSYEQYF,TGTGCCAGCAGCCAAGCACTCGTACCGTCCTACGAGCAGTACTTC
TRBD2,TRBJ2-1,TRBV9,NA,CASSGEGGPYNEQFF,TGTGCCAGCAGCGGGGAGGGAGGCCCCTACAATGAGCAGTTCTTC
NA,TRBJ1-2,TRBV29-1,NA,CSVVGSDWYGYTF,TGCAGCGTAGTCGGGAGCGATTGGTATGGCTACACCTTC
TRBD1,TRBJ1-1,TRBV7-6,NA,CASIPGQSSNTEAFF,TGTGCCAGCATCCCGGGACAGTCGAGTAACACTGAAGCTTTCTTT
NA,TRBJ1-5,TRBV7-8,NA,CASSLAGHGNQPQHF,TGTGCCAGCAGCTTAGCGGGACACGGTAATCAGCCCCAGCATTTT
NA,TRBJ2-7,TRBV2,NA,CASSDRGAYEQYF,TGTGCCAGCAGTGACAGGGGGGCCTACGAGCAGTACTTC
NA,TRBJ2-7,TRBV7-9,NA,CASSFGGVSSYEQYF,TGTGCCAGCAGCTTCGGCGGGGTGAGCTCCTACGAGCAGTACTTC
NA,TRBJ1-5,TRBV21-1,NA,CASSSRDNNQPQHF,TGTGCCAGCAGTAGCCGGGACAACAATCAGCCCCAGCATTTT
NA,TRBJ2-7,TRBV5-5,few,CASSPSTRVYEQYF,TGTGCCAGCAGCCCCTCGACTAGGGTCTACGAGCAGTACTTC
NA,TRBJ2-6,TRBV9,NA,CASSVRREGRTSGANVLTF,TGTGCCAGCAGCGTAAGGAGAGAGGGGAGGACATCTGGGGCCAACGTCCTGACTTTC
NA,TRBJ2-1,TRBV5-1,once,CASSPAFGSPHEQFF,TGCGCCAGCAGCCCCGCTTTCGGGAGCCCCCATGAGCAGTTCTTC
NA,TRBJ2-1,TRBV10-3,once,CAISDTPAAYNEQFF,TGTGCCATCAGTGATACTCCCGCCGCCTACAATGAGCAGTTCTTC
NA,TRBJ2-1,TRBV29-1,NA,CSVDGFGGGSYNEQFF,TGCAGCGTTGACGGGTTCGGGGGCGGGAGCTACAATGAGCAGTTCTTC
TRBD1,TRBJ1-1,TRBV29-1,NA,CSVSRGPVMNTEAFF,TGCAGCGTTTCAAGGGGGCCGGTGATGAACACTGAAGCTTTCTTT
TRBD2,TRBJ2-3,TRBV5-1,NA,CASSGTSGRGPDTQYF,TGCGCCAGCAGCGGGACTAGCGGGAGAGGACCAGATACGCAGTATTTT
TRBD1,TRBJ1-2,TRBV27,many,CASSIRTGGGYTF,TGTGCCAGCAGTATACGGACAGGGGGGGGCTACACCTTC
TRBD2,TRBJ2-7,TRBV19,NA,CASSIVRGSRSYEQYF,TGTGCCAGTAGTATCGTCCGCGGGAGTCGCTCCTACGAGCAGTACTTC
NA,TRBJ2-7,TRBV6-1,NA,CASSEVDRDEQYF,TGTGCCAGCAGTGAAGTAGACCGGGACGAGCAGTACTTC
TRBD2,TRBJ2-3,TRBV7-9,NA,CASSLEYSGSSTDTQYF,TGTGCCAGCAGCTTAGAGTACAGCGGGAGCTCCACAGATACGCAGTATTTT
NA,TRBJ1-2,TRBV6-5,NA,CASSPRQVPYGYTF,TGTGCCAGCAGTCCTCGACAGGTACCCTATGGCTACACCTTC
NA,TRBJ1-1,TRBV27,NA,CASSFRTDTEAFF,TGTGCCAGCAGTTTCAGGACAGACACTGAAGCTTTCTTT
NA,TRBJ2-7,TRBV18,NA,CASSQGEPYEQYF,TGTGCCAGCTCACAAGGGGAACCCTACGAGCAGTACTTC
NA,TRBJ1-1,TRBV11-1,NA,CASSPLGEAQREAFF,TGTGCCAGCAGCCCGCTCGGGGAAGCCCAAAGAGAGGCTTTCTTT
NA,TRBJ2-1,TRBV27,NA,CASRPRVFNEQFF,TGTGCCAGCAGGCCTCGAGTTTTCAATGAGCAGTTCTTC
TRBD1,TRBJ2-2,TRBV10-3,few,CASTRGQGAGELFF,TGTGCCTCGACGAGGGGACAGGGGGCCGGGGAGCTGTTTTTT
NA,TRBJ2-5,TRBV5-1,NA,CASSMRTGLQETQYF,TGCGCCAGCAGCATGCGGACTGGACTTCAAGAGACCCAGTACTTC
TRBD2,TRBJ2-3,TRBV6-5,NA,CASNTGRATRDTQYF,TGTGCCAGCAACACCGGGAGGGCCACTCGAGATACGCAGTATTTT
NA,TRBJ1-2,TRBV9,once,CASSVVRGGYGYTF,TGTGCCAGCAGCGTAGTTCGGGGGGGCTATGGCTACACCTTC
TRBD2,TRBJ2-7,TRBV9,NA,CASSVASGGYEQYF,TGTGCCAGCAGCGTAGCGTCGGGGGGCTACGAGCAGTACTTC
NA,TRBJ1-4,TRBV27,NA,CASSNDWGSKLFF,TGTGCCAGCAGCAACGATTGGGGCTCAAAACTGTTTTTT
TRBD1,TRBJ1-1,TRBV29-1,NA,CSVLTGDAEAFF,TGCAGCGTACTCACAGGGGACGCTGAAGCTTTCTTT
NA,TRBJ2-1,TRBV4-1,NA,CASSQEGGRNEQFF,TGCGCCAGCAGCCAAGAAGGTGGGCGCAATGAGCAGTTCTTC
NA,TRBJ1-4,TRBV6-6,few,CASSYFGGSTNEKLFF,TGTGCCAGCAGTTACTTCGGGGGGTCAACTAATGAAAAACTGTTTTTT
TRBD1,TRBJ1-5,TRBV18,NA,CASSPRQGGTNQPQHF,TGTGCCAGCTCACCGCGACAGGGGGGTACTAATCAGCCCCAGCATTTT
TRBD2,TRBJ2-1,TRBV19,NA,CASIKLAGGGSEQFF,TGTGCCAGTATCAAACTAGCGGGAGGTGGGAGTGAGCAGTTCTTC